This T cell receptor beta chain is drawn from a study of T cells in Graves' hyperthyroidism and ophthalmopathy. Study-wide background: Staff took peripheral blood when the initial diagnosis was made, before any treatment began. The study, taken as a whole, reports: A model built on 13 V-J features separated ophthalmopathy from stable hyperthyroidism.

What was amplified from RNA transcripts were TCR beta CDR3 regions. Primed by the HTBI set, a first-round RT-PCR was run on the TCR CDR3. TCRdb processed the multiplex PCR reads anew with MiXCR; each CDR3 protein has one entry. The sample has approximately 370,000 distinct CDR3 sequences, 17% seen once. V lost 2 bases, J lost 4 bases, and 5 bases stayed unmatched. From germline, CDR1 is MGHRA and CDR2 YSYEKL. This CDR3 is 16 amino acids long. The table lists this clonotype with a few counts. Its specificity is not known. The receptor was isolated from a woman aged 30 to 39 with Graves' hyperthyroidism that later progressed to Graves' ophthalmopathy. The rearrangement links TRBV4-1 to TRBJ2-7, with 13 bases fitting TRBD2. Sequencing used blood. The CDR3 sequence is CASSQPTSGRRYEQYF. The CDR3 nucleotides read TGCGCCAGCAGCCAACCGACTAGCGGGAGGCGGTACGAGCAGTACTTC.